Below, 17 T cell receptor beta chains from the same sample are listed, as sequenced in a study of T-cell reconstitution after alpha-beta-depleted transplantation in children. A TCRbeta library incorporating unique molecular identifiers was prepared. TCRdb fed the PCR reads into MiXCR, producing one record per CDR3 protein. The sample shows roughly 490,000 distinct CDR3 sequences, around 10% of them seen only once. The material sequenced was PBMCs, mostly from graft donor cells, taken 180 days after TCRalphabeta/CD19-depleted stem cell transplant. The receptor source for this set is a female patient between 2 and 15 years old who had a stem cell transplant for aplastic anemia, so the T cells may come from the graft donor.

The table lists this clonotype with many counts. V is TRBV5-1 and J is TRBJ1-5, with D hard to call. The CDR3 runs to 15 residues. Germline V gene lookup returns CDR1 SGHRS and CDR2 YFSETQ. The V end was cut by 4 bases, the J end by 5 bases, with 16 bases between. The DNA for the CDR3 is TGCGCCAGCAGCCCCGGCGTGATCTATGATCAGCCCCAGCATTTT. Amino acid sequence: CASSPGVIYDQPQHF.

The V call is TRBV6-5, the J call TRBJ1-1, with D maybe TRBD1 (6 bases). The germline CDR1 and CDR2 sequences are MNHEY and SVGAGI. The CDR3 extends over 15 amino acids. The V gene lost 2 bases and the J gene lost 6 bases, with 16 bases spanning the gap. CDR3 DNA: TGTGCCAGCAGTTACAGAGGGGGGGAGAGCGCTGAAGCTTTCTTT. Translation: CASSYRGGESAEAFF.

This clonotype was observed a handful of times. The J gene is TRBJ2-5, the V gene TRBV7-2, with D perhaps TRBD1 (6 bases). The ends were cut back, 5 bases at V and 4 bases at J, with 17 bases in the middle. Looked up from germline, CDR1 is SGHTA and CDR2 is FQGNSA. This CDR3 region has 15 residues. CDR3 sequence reads: CASSIPTGLGETQYF. The CDR3 DNA sequence: TGTGCCAGCAGCATACCGACAGGATTAGGAGAGACCCAGTACTTC.

This clonotype was counted between two and nine times. The rearrangement joins TRBV28 to TRBJ2-5; D is uncertain. The CDR3 runs 15 residues. Per the germline V gene, CDR1 is MDHEN and CDR2 is SYDVKM. Trimming took off 0 bases at V and 5 bases at J, with 13 bases between the two ends. The CDR3 DNA reads as TGTGCCAGCAGTTTATGGGACGTTATGCCGGAGACCCAGTACTTC. Translation gives CASSLWDVMPETQYF.

This chain joins TRBV29-1 and TRBJ2-7, with a tentative D call TRBD1 (5 bases). The CDR3 covers 15 residues. V was trimmed by 0 bases and J by 4 bases, leaving 16 bases between them. CDR1 and CDR2 from the germline V gene are SQVTM and ANQGSEA. The CDR3 DNA reads TGCAGCGTTGAAGAAACTGGGGCAGTAAAGTACGAGCAGTACGTC. This translates into CSVEETGAVKYEQYV.

This clonotype was seen repeatedly, ten times or more. V and J are TRBV10-3 and TRBJ1-6; tentatively, D is TRBD1 (5 bases). V was trimmed by 3 bases and J by 7 bases, leaving 13 bases between them. Germline V gives CDR1 ENHRY, CDR2 SYGVKD. This CDR3 has 15 residues. CDR3 sequence reads: CAISEPGRRNSPLHF. CDR3 nucleotide sequence: TGTGCCATCAGTGAACCGGGACGGAGAAATTCACCCCTCCACTTT.

This clonotype appeared a few times. The genes are TRBV7-8 and TRBJ1-2, with unresolved D. V was shortened by 5 bases and J by 2 bases, with 6 bases between the two germline ends. Germline CDR1 and CDR2: SGHVS and FQNEAQ. The CDR3 is 12 amino acids. This CDR3 is CASSTQNYGYTF. DNA of the CDR3: TGTGCCAGCAGCACCCAGAACTATGGCTACACCTTC.

This clonotype was seen a few times. J is TRBJ2-5 and V is TRBV5-1, with 10 positions matching TRBD1. CDR3 length: 17 amino acids. CDR1 and CDR2 (germline): SGHRS, YFSETQ. Trimming cost V 0 bases and J 7 bases; bases outside gene matches: 12. CDR3 amino acids: CASSLVGPGQGTGTQYF. The CDR3 bases are TGCGCCAGCAGCTTGGTGGGGCCGGGACAGGGGACGGGGACCCAGTACTTC.

This clonotype was observed a few times. This chain uses TRBV3-1 with TRBJ2-1; 9 bases align to TRBD2. Germline CDR1 LGHDT, CDR2 YNNKEL (reference sequence). The CDR3 spans 17 residues. V lost 3 bases and J lost 5; bases outside the gene matches: 11. Here the CDR3 reads CASSQRREGYVNNEQFF. The CDR3 nucleotides read TGTGCCAGCAGCCAGAGGCGGGAGGGCTATGTCAACAATGAGCAGTTCTTC.

This clonotype was seen repeatedly, ten times or more. V and J are TRBV6-2 or TRBV6-3 and TRBJ1-1; D not certain. With 4 bases removed from V and 8 bases from J, the gap between germline ends came to 20 bases. The germline V gene has CDR1 MNHEY and CDR2 SVGEGT. CDR3 length: 15 residues. The CDR3 region is CASSSPARNSWEAFF. The CDR3 DNA follows: TGTGCCAGCAGTTCTCCGGCCCGAAACTCGTGGGAAGCTTTCTTT.

In this sample, this clonotype turned up a few times. The rearrangement uses TRBV7-9 and TRBJ2-2; D uncertain. Germline V gene data show CDR1 as SEHNR and CDR2 as FQNEAQ (reference sequence). The CDR3 is made up of 17 amino acids. V gave up 4 bases and J gave up 4 bases, with 19 bases separating them. CDR3 bases: TGTGCCAGCAGCTCAGGCGGTGTGTCCCGGAGCACCGGGGAGCTGTTTTTT. Amino acid sequence: CASSSGGVSRSTGELFF.

This rearrangement joins TRBV20-1 to TRBJ2-5; 11 bases line up with TRBD1. The ends lost 3 bases at V and 2 bases at J; junction bases unmatched: 14. The germline V gene encodes CDR1 DFQATT and CDR2 SNEGSKA (reference sequence). The CDR3 length is 18 residues. The CDR3 nucleotides read TGCAGTGCTAGGACCCTCCCAGGACAGGGGGCTTCTCAAGAGACCCAGTACTTC. The encoded protein is CSARTLPGQGASQETQYF.

This rearrangement joins TRBV9 to TRBJ2-1; D remains ambiguous. The V end was cut by 0 bases, the J end by 7 bases, with 14 bases between. Looked up from germline, CDR1 is SGDLS and CDR2 is YYNGEE. The CDR3 runs 15 residues. The CDR3 DNA reads as TGTGCCAGCAGCGTAGCTGGGTCCCCGGCTAATGAGCAGTTCTTC. Protein product: CASSVAGSPANEQFF.

This clonotype has ten or more counts. This rearrangement joins TRBV7-2 to TRBJ2-5; D not certain. V was shortened by 0 bases and J by 5 bases, with 10 bases between the two germline ends. CDR1 SGHTA and CDR2 FQGNSA come from the germline V gene. The CDR3 sequence is 14 residues long. CDR3 nucleotide sequence: TGTGCCAGCAGCTTAGCGATGGTAGACGAGACCCAGTACTTC. Its translation is CASSLAMVDETQYF.

In this sample, this clonotype turned up a few times. J is TRBJ2-2 and V is TRBV2; D is possibly TRBD2 (5 bases). Germline V CDR1 and CDR2: SNHLY, FYNNEI. There are 15 residues in the CDR3. Trimming left V 6 bases short and J 2 bases short, with 13 bases between. For the CDR3, the DNA is TGTGCCAGCAGCTGGTGGCGACTAAACACCGGGGAGCTGTTTTTT. Protein product: CASSWWRLNTGELFF.

This clonotype occurred a few times. The chain links TRBV6-5 to TRBJ2-2, with 7 bases that match TRBD1. CDR1 MNHEY and CDR2 SVGAGI come from the germline V gene. V lost 4 bases, J lost 6 bases, and 8 bases stayed unmatched. There are 15 residues in the CDR3. CDR3 nucleotides: TGTGCCAGCAGTTTTCCGAGACAGGGATCCGGGGAGCTGTTTTTT. This translates into CASSFPRQGSGELFF.

The chain carries TRBV4-1 and TRBJ2-1; D is ambiguous. This CDR3 spans 15 amino acids. Germline V lookup: CDR1 MGHRA, CDR2 YSYEKL. Trimming pared 0 bases from V and 4 bases from J, leaving 10 bases between. In DNA, the CDR3 is TGCGCCAGCAGCCAAGATGGGGTAGAATACAATGAGCAGTTCTTC. It specifies CASSQDGVEYNEQFF.